This T cell receptor (beta chain) stems from a study of T cells in Graves' hyperthyroidism and ophthalmopathy. The length of the CDR3 is 16 residues. Per germline, CDR1 SGDLS and CDR2 YYNGEE. V was trimmed by 0 bases and J by 4 bases, leaving 14 bases between them. TCR beta CDR3 region amplification was performed from RNA transcripts. In the first-round RT-PCR of the TCR CDR3, the HTBI primer set was used. One entry per CDR3 protein, called by TCRdb with MiXCR from the multiplex PCR reads. The sample includes about 350,000 distinct CDR3 sequences, 17% of them seen just once. Patients were aged 18 to 65, had disease duration under 2 months, and had newly diagnosed hyperthyroidism. Isolation of PBMCs was performed on around 10 ml fresh peripheral blood.

The chain carries TRBV9 and TRBJ2-1, with a weak D call TRBD2 (6 bases). The TCR originated in a woman aged 25-40 years with Graves' hyperthyroidism that later progressed to Graves' ophthalmopathy. Sequenced input: blood. CDR3 nucleotides: TGTGCCAGCAGCGTAGGAGCGGGCCCTACATACAATGAGCAGTTCTTC. The encoded protein is CASSVGAGPTYNEQFF.